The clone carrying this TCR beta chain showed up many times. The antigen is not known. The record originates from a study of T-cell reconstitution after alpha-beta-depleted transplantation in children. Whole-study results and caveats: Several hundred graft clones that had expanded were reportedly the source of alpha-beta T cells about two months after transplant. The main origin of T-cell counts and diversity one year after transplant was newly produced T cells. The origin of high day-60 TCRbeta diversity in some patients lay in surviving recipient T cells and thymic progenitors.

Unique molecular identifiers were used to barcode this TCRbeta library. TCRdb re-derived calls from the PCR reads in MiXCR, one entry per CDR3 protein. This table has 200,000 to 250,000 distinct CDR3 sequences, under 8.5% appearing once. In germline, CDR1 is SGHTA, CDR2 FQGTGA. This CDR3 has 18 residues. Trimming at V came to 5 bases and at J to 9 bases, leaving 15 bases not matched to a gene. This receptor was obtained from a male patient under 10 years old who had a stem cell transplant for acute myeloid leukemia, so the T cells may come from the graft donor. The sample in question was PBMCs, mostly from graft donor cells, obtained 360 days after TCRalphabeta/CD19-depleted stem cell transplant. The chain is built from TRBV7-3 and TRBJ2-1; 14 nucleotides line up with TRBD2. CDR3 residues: CASSQSTLGLAGAIEQFF. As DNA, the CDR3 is TGTGCCAGCAGCCAATCTACCTTGGGACTAGCGGGAGCGATTGAGCAGTTCTTC.